The clone carrying this T cell receptor beta chain was seen at least ten times. The antigen is unknown. This sample was taken from a study of regulatory T cells in long-lasting Graves disease. Overall study results and limits: Persistent patients shared more public clonotypes (2,741) than new patients (nearly 1,000).

Time point defined: newly diagnosed GD, antithyroid drugs for less than 3 months. The TCR library was made from RNA extracted from PBMCs. The CDR3 consists of 14 residues. V gave up 4 bases and J gave up 0 bases, with 9 bases separating them. Germline values: CDR1 MNHEY, CDR2 SVGEGT. Building the TCR beta libraries relied on iRepertoire HTBI primers, and CDR3 regions underwent Arm-PCR. TCRdb ran MiXCR on the multiplex PCR reads and lists one entry per CDR3 protein. The sample has 550,000 to 700,000 distinct CDR3 sequences, 15% to 20% seen once. The same data also contributed to another study, on T cells in Graves' hyperthyroidism and ophthalmopathy.

The chain carries TRBV6-2 or TRBV6-3 and TRBJ1-1; possible D gene TRBD1, 6 bases. Sequences were derived from peripheral blood mononuclear cells (PBMCs), sampled at new diagnosis, from a patient treated with antithyroid drugs. The source of this sequence is a man younger than 35 with Graves disease. The CDR3 DNA sequence: TGTGCCAGCAGTTGGGGACACCTGAACACTGAAGCTTTCTTT. It is translated as CASSWGHLNTEAFF.